A selection of T cell receptor beta chains follows, all from one sample in a study of Graves' ophthalmopathy and Graves' hyperthyroidism. TCRdb re-called the multiplex PCR reads through MiXCR, storing one row per CDR3 protein. The sample holds approximately 210,000 distinct CDR3 sequences; about a fifth are singletons and the top ten take roughly 45%. Specimen: peripheral blood. The receptors here all came from a woman aged 50 to 60 with Graves' ophthalmopathy. Both conserved end residues are part of each CDR3. The order of the fields is D gene, J gene, V gene, clone size, CDR3 protein, CDR3 DNA. A D gene is named only where the DNA matches it firmly. Some rows have no size entry. The others give once, few or many, or a class for an expanded clone.

D gene: NA; J gene: TRBJ1-1; V gene: TRBV2; clone size: many; CDR3 protein: CASLGPTEAFF; CDR3 DNA: TGTGCCAGCCTGGGGCCCACTGAAGCTTTCTTT
D gene: TRBD1; J gene: TRBJ2-3; V gene: TRBV6-1; clone size: few; CDR3 protein: CAGSEGQYTDTQYF; CDR3 DNA: TGTGCCGGCAGTGAGGGACAGTATACAGATACGCAGTATTTT
D gene: NA; J gene: TRBJ2-7; V gene: TRBV3-1; clone size: many; CDR3 protein: CASSQDSRIEQYF; CDR3 DNA: TGTGCCAGCAGCCAAGATTCTAGGATTGAGCAGTACTTC
D gene: NA; J gene: TRBJ1-1; V gene: TRBV6-5; clone size: many; CDR3 protein: CASSYGQPNTEAFF; CDR3 DNA: TGTGCCAGCAGTTACGGGCAGCCGAACACTGAAGCTTTCTTT
D gene: NA; J gene: TRBJ2-2; V gene: TRBV5-6; clone size: few; CDR3 protein: CASSLGADYYPGELFF; CDR3 DNA: TGTGCCAGCAGCTTGGGGGCGGACTACTATCCCGGGGAGCTGTTTTTT
D gene: NA; J gene: TRBJ2-2; V gene: TRBV27; clone size: many; CDR3 protein: CASRLSHSVYTGELFF; CDR3 DNA: TGTGCCAGCAGGCTATCCCATAGCGTGTACACCGGGGAGCTGTTTTTT
D gene: TRBD2; J gene: TRBJ2-5; V gene: TRBV3-1; clone size: many; CDR3 protein: CASSQVTGAGQETQYF; CDR3 DNA: TGTGCCAGCAGCCAAGTGACGGGAGCGGGGCAAGAGACCCAGTACTTC
D gene: NA; J gene: TRBJ2-7; V gene: TRBV10-3; clone size: NA; CDR3 protein: CAISEPQRALIYEQYF; CDR3 DNA: TGTGCCATCAGTGAGCCCCAGCGGGCCTTGATCTACGAGCAGTACTTC
D gene: TRBD1; J gene: TRBJ1-5; V gene: TRBV6-5; clone size: many; CDR3 protein: CASSLGQGGNRPQHF; CDR3 DNA: TGTGCCAGCAGCCTGGGACAGGGTGGCAATCGGCCCCAGCATTTT
D gene: NA; J gene: TRBJ1-5; V gene: TRBV30; clone size: many; CDR3 protein: CAWSADSGNQPQHF; CDR3 DNA: TGTGCCTGGAGTGCGGACAGCGGAAATCAGCCCCAGCATTTT
D gene: TRBD2; J gene: TRBJ2-7; V gene: TRBV7-9; clone size: many; CDR3 protein: CASSSRLAGGEQYF; CDR3 DNA: TGTGCCAGCAGCTCTAGACTAGCGGGAGGCGAGCAGTACTTC
D gene: NA; J gene: TRBJ2-7; V gene: TRBV10-3; clone size: many; CDR3 protein: CAITEKPAAEQYF; CDR3 DNA: TGTGCCATCACCGAGAAGCCAGCCGCCGAGCAGTACTTC
D gene: NA; J gene: TRBJ2-2; V gene: TRBV6-2/TRBV6-3; clone size: many; CDR3 protein: CASRRDSHTGELFF; CDR3 DNA: TGTGCCAGCAGACGGGACTCCCACACCGGGGAGCTGTTTTTT
D gene: NA; J gene: TRBJ2-5; V gene: TRBV19; clone size: once; CDR3 protein: CASSMTITEETQYF; CDR3 DNA: TGTGCCAGTAGTATGACAATCACTGAAGAGACCCAGTACTTC
D gene: NA; J gene: TRBJ2-5; V gene: TRBV20-1; clone size: few; CDR3 protein: CSARDPRVGGQETQYF; CDR3 DNA: TGCAGTGCTAGAGATCCGAGGGTGGGGGGCCAAGAGACCCAGTACTTC
D gene: NA; J gene: TRBJ2-2; V gene: TRBV20-1; clone size: NA; CDR3 protein: CSARDPTKGYSGELFF; CDR3 DNA: TGCAGTGCTAGAGATCCTACAAAGGGTTACTCCGGGGAGCTGTTTTTT
D gene: NA; J gene: TRBJ2-5; V gene: TRBV11-1; clone size: NA; CDR3 protein: CASSRSRSEETQYF; CDR3 DNA: TGTGCCAGCAGCCGAAGCAGGAGCGAAGAGACCCAGTACTTC
D gene: NA; J gene: TRBJ1-1; V gene: TRBV30; clone size: NA; CDR3 protein: CAWRALGEVEAFF; CDR3 DNA: TGTGCCTGGAGGGCATTAGGGGAGGTCGAAGCTTTCTTT
D gene: TRBD2; J gene: TRBJ2-7; V gene: TRBV25-1; clone size: many; CDR3 protein: CASSATSGAPYEQYF; CDR3 DNA: TGTGCCAGCAGTGCGACTAGCGGAGCCCCCTACGAGCAGTACTTC
D gene: NA; J gene: TRBJ1-6; V gene: TRBV12-3/TRBV12-4; clone size: NA; CDR3 protein: CDSSLVRNLPLHF; CDR3 DNA: TGTGACAGCAGTTTAGTGCGGAATTTACCCCTCCACTTT
D gene: NA; J gene: TRBJ2-7; V gene: TRBV6-2/TRBV6-3; clone size: many; CDR3 protein: CASSYEGEKQYF; CDR3 DNA: TGTGCCAGCAGTTACGAAGGCGAGAAGCAGTACTTC
D gene: TRBD1; J gene: TRBJ2-7; V gene: TRBV28; clone size: few; CDR3 protein: CASSLYRDSSYEQYF; CDR3 DNA: TGTGCCAGCAGTTTATACCGGGACAGTTCCTACGAGCAGTACTTC
D gene: TRBD1; J gene: TRBJ2-2; V gene: TRBV19; clone size: few; CDR3 protein: CASSPDRGIVTGELFF; CDR3 DNA: TGTGCCAGTAGTCCCGACAGGGGCATTGTAACCGGGGAGCTGTTTTTT
D gene: NA; J gene: TRBJ1-1; V gene: TRBV5-1; clone size: few; CDR3 protein: CASSLAGFHTEAFF; CDR3 DNA: TGCGCCAGCAGCTTGGCAGGGTTCCACACTGAAGCTTTCTTT
D gene: TRBD1; J gene: TRBJ2-5; V gene: TRBV25-1; clone size: many; CDR3 protein: CASSAERGTVETQYF; CDR3 DNA: TGTGCCAGCAGTGCCGAACGAGGGACAGTAGAGACCCAGTACTTC
D gene: NA; J gene: TRBJ1-2; V gene: TRBV28; clone size: many; CDR3 protein: CASSLTGYGYTF; CDR3 DNA: TGTGCCAGCAGTTTAACGGGTTATGGCTACACCTTC
D gene: TRBD1; J gene: TRBJ2-7; V gene: TRBV20-1; clone size: many; CDR3 protein: CSATGTGGVNEQYF; CDR3 DNA: TGCAGTGCTACCGGGACAGGGGGCGTGAACGAGCAGTACTTC
D gene: NA; J gene: TRBJ2-7; V gene: TRBV6-1; clone size: NA; CDR3 protein: CASSQGGSRIREQYF; CDR3 DNA: TGTGCCAGCAGTCAAGGGGGTTCCCGGATCAGGGAGCAGTACTTC
D gene: TRBD1; J gene: TRBJ2-7; V gene: TRBV6-1; clone size: NA; CDR3 protein: CASNPPGQNYEQYF; CDR3 DNA: TGTGCCAGCAATCCCCCGGGACAGAACTACGAGCAGTACTTC
D gene: NA; J gene: TRBJ1-1; V gene: TRBV13; clone size: many; CDR3 protein: CASSYAKGSTEAFF; CDR3 DNA: TGTGCCAGCAGCTATGCGAAGGGTTCCACTGAAGCTTTCTTT
D gene: TRBD2; J gene: TRBJ2-7; V gene: TRBV27; clone size: many; CDR3 protein: CASSTRLGLAGSYEQYF; CDR3 DNA: TGTGCCAGCAGCACCCGCTTGGGACTAGCGGGGAGCTACGAGCAGTACTTC
D gene: TRBD1; J gene: TRBJ2-5; V gene: TRBV27; clone size: NA; CDR3 protein: CASSTRDRKETQYF; CDR3 DNA: TGTGCCAGCAGTACTCGGGACAGGAAAGAGACCCAGTACTTC
D gene: NA; J gene: TRBJ2-1; V gene: TRBV2; clone size: many; CDR3 protein: CASSGDGVLSEQFF; CDR3 DNA: TGTGCCAGCAGTGGAGATGGTGTTCTCTCTGAGCAGTTCTTC
D gene: NA; J gene: TRBJ2-7; V gene: TRBV4-1; clone size: few; CDR3 protein: CASSQEEQFTPYEQYF; CDR3 DNA: TGCGCCAGCAGCCAAGAAGAGCAGTTTACCCCCTACGAGCAGTACTTC
D gene: NA; J gene: TRBJ2-7; V gene: TRBV15; clone size: NA; CDR3 protein: CATSRDSIHEQYF; CDR3 DNA: TGTGCCACCAGCAGAGATAGTATCCACGAGCAGTACTTC
D gene: TRBD1; J gene: TRBJ1-6; V gene: TRBV30; clone size: many; CDR3 protein: CAWSVKTGLASPLHF; CDR3 DNA: TGTGCCTGGAGTGTAAAGACAGGGTTGGCTTCACCCCTCCACTTT
D gene: TRBD1; J gene: TRBJ2-7; V gene: TRBV5-1; clone size: many; CDR3 protein: CASSFGGTGRAYEQYF; CDR3 DNA: TGCGCCAGCAGCTTCGGAGGGACAGGGAGAGCCTACGAGCAGTACTTC
D gene: NA; J gene: TRBJ1-2; V gene: TRBV10-3; clone size: many; CDR3 protein: CATAYAEERYGYTF; CDR3 DNA: TGTGCCACTGCATACGCGGAGGAGCGCTATGGCTACACCTTC
D gene: NA; J gene: TRBJ1-1; V gene: TRBV7-9; clone size: many; CDR3 protein: CASSFSYEVEAFF; CDR3 DNA: TGTGCCAGCAGCTTTAGCTACGAGGTTGAAGCTTTCTTT
D gene: NA; J gene: TRBJ2-2; V gene: TRBV6-2/TRBV6-3; clone size: NA; CDR3 protein: CASSSRGGGYTFGSGTTGELFF; CDR3 DNA: NA
D gene: NA; J gene: TRBJ2-7; V gene: TRBV7-8; clone size: many; CDR3 protein: CASSSGGLGRVYEQYF; CDR3 DNA: TGTGCCAGCAGCTCTGGCGGGCTCGGGCGGGTCTACGAGCAGTACTTC
D gene: NA; J gene: TRBJ1-2; V gene: TRBV24-1; clone size: many; CDR3 protein: CATSDPNDSYGYTF; CDR3 DNA: TGTGCCACCAGTGACCCAAACGACAGTTATGGCTACACCTTC
D gene: TRBD1; J gene: TRBJ2-7; V gene: TRBV7-3; clone size: many; CDR3 protein: CASSTTGGNVKEQYF; CDR3 DNA: TGTGCCAGCAGCACGACAGGGGGCAATGTCAAGGAGCAGTACTTC